What follows are 18 T cell receptor beta chains derived from one specimen sequenced in a study of blood T cell repertoires in COVID-19. Sequencing was performed with immunoSEQ multiplex PCR; in TCRdb, only in-frame clones are kept and a portion is missing. The sample shows more than 400,000 clones, about nine tenths of them seen only once. Sequencing input: PBMCs or T cells enriched from blood (not recorded which). The origin of the receptors is a woman between 18 and 29 years old who had recovered from COVID-19.

This chain connects TRBV19 to TRBJ1-2, with D tentatively TRBD1 (6 bases). Germline CDR1 and CDR2: LNHDA and SQIVND (reference sequence). The CDR3 length is 13 residues. Deletions cut 10 bases from V and 7 bases from J, with 19 bases between. The CDR3 loop reads CATQPGTLGGYTF. CDR3 coding DNA: TGTGCCACACAACCCGGGACACTTGGTGGCTACACCTTC.

The rearrangement links TRBV7-3 to TRBJ1-1; 7 nucleotides match TRBD1. This CDR3 comprises 13 residues. With 5 bases clipped from V and 6 bases from J, the junction kept 6 bases outside the gene matches. The germline V gene has CDR1 SGHTA and CDR2 FQGTGA. The CDR3 spells CASSKDRVSEAFF. The CDR3 nucleotides are TGTGCCAGCAGCAAAGACAGGGTCTCTGAAGCTTTCTTT. Full variable domain (rest looked up from reference TRBV7-3 and TRBJ1-1): GAGVSQTPSNKVTEKGKYVELRCDPISGHTALYWYRQSLGQGPEFLIYFQGTGAADDSGLPNDRFFAVRPEGSVSTLKIQRTERGDSAVYLCASSKDRVSEAFFGQGTRLTVV.

The chain uses TRBV19 and TRBJ2-1; 7 nucleotides align to TRBD1. This CDR3 spans 13 amino acids. After removal of 5 bases from V and 9 bases from J, the junction contained 7 bases not matched to a gene. CDR1 is LNHDA, CDR2 SQIVND, per germline (reference sequence). CDR3 in DNA: TGTGCCAGTAGTCGTAAGACAGGGCGTGAGCAGTTCTTC. This gives the protein CASSRKTGREQFF.

V usage is TRBV4-1 and J usage is TRBJ2-5, with D hard to call. Trimming stripped 2 bases from V and 2 bases from J, with 15 bases between. The CDR3 totals 16 residues. Per germline, CDR1 MGHRA and CDR2 YSYEKL. Written as DNA, the CDR3 is TGCGCCAGCAGCCAAAGCCCGACTGATGGTCAAGAGACCCAGTACTTC. It is translated as CASSQSPTDGQETQYF.

The chain employs TRBV12-3 or TRBV12-4 and TRBJ1-6, with TRBD1 matching over 7 bases. The CDR3 covers 13 residues. Losses at the gene ends were 6 bases for V and 7 bases for J; bases not matched to a gene: 3. The CDR3 DNA reads as TGTGCCAGCAGGACGGGACAGAATTCACCCCTCCACTTT. It codes for CASRTGQNSPLHF.

J is TRBJ1-1 and V is TRBV19, with D unclear. V lost 3 bases and J lost 1, with 9 bases in between. This CDR3 contains 14 residues. Looked up from germline, CDR1 is LNHDA and CDR2 is SQIVND (reference sequence). CDR3 in amino acids: CASSIAGKNTEAFF. Written as DNA, the CDR3 is TGTGCCAGTAGTATTGCGGGGAAGAACACTGAAGCTTTCTTT.

This sequence joins TRBV9 and TRBJ2-5; 10 positions match TRBD1. Trimming removed 0 bases from V and 4 bases from J; junction bases left unmatched: 6. CDR3 size: 16 residues. Looked up from germline, CDR1 is SGDLS and CDR2 is YYNGEE. The CDR3 DNA reads TGTGCCAGCAGCGTAGGGGACAGGGGAGGGAGAGAGACCCAGTACTTC. Translated: CASSVGDRGGRETQYF.

The rearrangement links TRBV7-9 to TRBJ1-1; D perhaps matches TRBD1 (5 bases). The CDR3 consists of 16 residues. Germline V CDR1 and CDR2: SEHNR, FQNEAQ (reference sequence). Trimming removed 5 bases from V and 2 bases from J, with 18 bases in between. This CDR3 is CASSDHQTVSNTEAFF. In nucleotides, the CDR3 is TGTGCCAGCAGCGATCACCAGACAGTATCAAACACTGAAGCTTTCTTT. The variable domain in full, with the rest retrieved from reference TRBV7-9 and TRBJ1-1, is DTGVSQNPRHKITKRGQNVTFRCDPISEHNRLYWYRQTLGQGPEFLTYFQNEAQLEKSRLLSDRFSAERPKGSFSTLEIQRTEQGDSAMYLCASSDHQTVSNTEAFFGQGTRLTVV.

The CDR3 sequence: CASSPPGQLEPGQYF. The DNA of the CDR3 is TGTGCCAGCAGCCCTCCGGGCCAACTAGAACCGGGGCAGTACTTC. This chain uses TRBV7-2 with TRBJ2-7, with a possible D match to TRBD2 (5 bases). The germline gives CDR1 SGHTA, CDR2 FQGNSA. This CDR3 has 15 residues. Trimming shortened V by 5 bases and J by 9 bases, and 23 bases separated the two germline ends.

The chain joins TRBV6-5 to TRBJ1-4, with D unresolved. Germline V gives CDR1 MNHEY, CDR2 SVGAGI. This CDR3 comprises 14 residues. V lost 8 bases to trimming and J lost 1 base, with 11 bases between them. As DNA, the CDR3 is TGTGCCAGCGGTAGACTAGAAACTAATGAAAAACTGTTTTTT. This codes for CASGRLETNEKLFF.

A few counts support this clone. This chain joins TRBV15 and TRBJ1-5; TRBD1 is a possible D gene (5 bases). Per the germline V gene, CDR1 is LNHNV and CDR2 is YYDKDF (reference sequence). The CDR3 has 14 residues. The V end lost 6 bases, the J end lost 1 base, and 10 bases lay between the germline ends. CDR3 region: CATSRGGSNQPQHF. Here the CDR3 DNA reads TGTGCCACCAGTAGGGGAGGGAGCAATCAGCCCCAGCATTTT.

The chain combines TRBV15 with TRBJ1-1; D is ambiguous. The ends were cut back, 0 bases at V and 0 bases at J, with 8 bases in the middle. CDR3 length equals 15 residues. Looked up from germline, CDR1 is LNHNV and CDR2 is YYDKDF (reference sequence). CDR3 nucleotide sequence: TGTGCCACCAGCAGAGATAAACGGTTGAACACTGAAGCTTTCTTT. This sequence encodes CATSRDKRLNTEAFF. Full variable domain (rest looked up from reference TRBV15 and TRBJ1-1): DAMVIQNPRYQVTQFGKPVTLSCSQTLNHNVMYWYQQKSSQAPKLLFHYYDKDFNNEADTPDNFQSRRPNTSFCFLDIRSPGLGDTAMYLCATSRDKRLNTEAFFGQGTRLTVV.

CDR3 in amino acids: CSVIGPSGGNEQFF. For the CDR3, the DNA is TGCAGTGTCATAGGGCCTAGCGGGGGGAATGAGCAGTTCTTC. This chain links TRBV29-1 with TRBJ2-1; 11 bases are shared with TRBD2. The CDR3 loop spans 14 amino acids. CDR1 and CDR2 from the germline V gene are SQVTM and ANQGSEA.

The chain uses TRBV11-2 and TRBJ2-7; weak D call: TRBD1 (6 bases). Trimming cost V 1 base and J 7 bases, with 8 bases left between them. CDR1 and CDR2 from the germline V gene are SGHAT and FQNNGV. CDR3 size: 12 residues. CDR3 sequence: CASSLVGGEQYF. The CDR3 region has the DNA TGTGCCAGCAGCTTAGTAGGGGGTGAGCAGTACTTC.

V usage is TRBV2 and J usage is TRBJ2-7; TRBD1 matches 9 bases. V lost 10 bases to trimming and J lost 4 bases; unmatched junction nucleotides: 11. CDR1 and CDR2 (germline): SNHLY, FYNNEI. The CDR3 length is 14 residues. The DNA of the CDR3 is TGTGCCACTCAACCGGGACAGGGCACGTACGAGCAGTACTTC. This encodes CATQPGQGTYEQYF.

The genes are TRBV5-6 and TRBJ2-5; D is undetermined. Germline V CDR1 and CDR2: SGHDT, YYEEEE. The CDR3 is 13 residues long. V dropped 0 bases and J dropped 2 bases, with 5 bases sitting between them. The CDR3 sequence: CASSLAQQETQYF. The CDR3 coding sequence is TGTGCCAGCAGCTTGGCACAGCAAGAGACCCAGTACTTC.

V gene TRBV18 combines with J gene TRBJ1-1; tentatively, D is TRBD1 (5 bases). CDR3 length: 14 residues. The V end was cut by 2 bases, the J end by 1 base, with 8 bases between. The germline V gene has CDR1 KGHSH and CDR2 LQKENI. The CDR3 is CASSPIDRNTEAFF. CDR3 DNA sequence: TGTGCCAGCTCACCAATCGACAGGAACACTGAAGCTTTCTTT.

The chain employs TRBV7-9 and TRBJ2-1; 9 nucleotides align to TRBD2. Per germline, CDR1 SEHNR and CDR2 FQNEAQ (reference sequence). With V trimmed by 5 bases and J by 5 bases, 10 bases remained unmatched. The length of the CDR3 is 16 residues. In DNA, the CDR3 is TGTGCCAGCAGCCCCCACCTAGAGCGGGGGGACAATGAGCAGTTCTTC. Translation gives CASSPHLERGDNEQFF.